This is a list of T cell receptor beta chains from one sample in a study of blood T cell repertoires in COVID-19. Sequenced by immunoSEQ multiplex PCR; TCRdb stores in-frame clones only, minus some. The sample includes more than 95,000 clones, 81% of them seen just once. The sequenced sample consisted of peripheral blood. These receptors were obtained from a man younger than 45 with COVID-19, enrolled during active disease. CDR3s include the opening cysteine and the closing phenylalanine or tryptophan. D genes are given only for firm matches. Clone size, where shown, is once, few, many, or a class for clones that have expanded.

J gene | clone size | V gene | D gene | CDR3 protein | CDR3 DNA
TRBJ2-1 | once | TRBV6-4 | TRBD2 | CASSVGGGPRNEQFF | TGTGCCAGCAGTGTCGGGGGAGGGCCACGTAATGAGCAGTTCTTC
TRBJ1-1 | few | TRBV10-3 | TRBD1 | CATKGDRGHENTEAFF | TGTGCCACCAAGGGGGACAGGGGGCATGAGAACACTGAAGCTTTCTTT
TRBJ2-3 | NA | TRBV24-1 | NA | CATSARSPPDTQYF | TGTGCCACCAGTGCCCGAAGCCCCCCGGATACGCAGTATTTT
TRBJ1-4 | NA | TRBV30 | TRBD1 | CAWSSHGTGNEKLFF | TGTGCCTGGAGTTCCCACGGGACAGGGAATGAAAAACTGTTTTTT
TRBJ2-3 | NA | TRBV7-3 | NA | CASSTQSTDTQYF | TGTGCCAGCAGTACACAAAGCACAGATACGCAGTATTTT
TRBJ2-3 | NA | TRBV5-1 | TRBD1 | CASSLGDRAVTQYF | TGCGCCAGCAGCTTGGGGGACAGGGCGGTGACGCAGTATTTT
TRBJ2-3 | NA | TRBV4-1 | NA | CASSQGRGEGTDTQYF | TGCGCCAGCAGCCAGGGAAGGGGCGAGGGCACAGATACGCAGTATTTT
TRBJ1-3 | NA | TRBV2 | NA | CASLAAGYGNTIYF | TGTGCCAGCTTGGCCGCAGGGTACGGAAACACCATATATTTT
TRBJ2-3 | once | TRBV4-3 | TRBD2 | CASSQWISGGADTQYF | TGCGCCAGCAGCCAGTGGATTAGCGGGGGGGCAGATACGCAGTATTTT
TRBJ1-6 | NA | TRBV27 | NA | CASSFKGSGGNSPLHF | TGTGCCAGCAGTTTTAAGGGATCCGGGGGAAATTCACCCCTCCACTTT
TRBJ1-2 | NA | TRBV14 | NA | CASSPMAGIQGFRGYTF | TGTGCCAGCAGCCCCATGGCGGGGATACAAGGCTTTCGCGGCTACACCTTC
TRBJ2-3 | NA | TRBV24-1 | TRBD2 | CATSDVLAESTDTQYF | TGTGCCACCAGTGACGTACTAGCGGAAAGCACAGATACGCAGTATTTT
TRBJ1-2 | NA | TRBV2 | NA | CASSQQGYGYTF | TGTGCCAGCAGTCAACAGGGTTATGGCTACACCTTC
TRBJ2-1 | NA | TRBV9 | TRBD2 | CASSVVPPGTSGTNEQFF | TGTGCCAGCAGCGTAGTTCCCCCCGGGACTAGCGGGACAAATGAGCAGTTCTTC
TRBJ1-5 | NA | TRBV6-1 | NA | CASSAKLAVYRGQPQHF | TGTGCCAGCAGTGCAAAACTAGCTGTGTACCGAGGTCAGCCCCAGCATTTT
TRBJ2-3 | few | TRBV15 | TRBD2 | CATSRERAGESDTQYF | TGTGCCACCAGCAGAGAAAGAGCGGGAGAATCAGATACGCAGTATTTT
TRBJ2-1 | NA | TRBV5-8 | TRBD1 | CASSLDRDRYNEQFF | TGTGCCAGCAGCTTGGACCGGGACAGGTACAATGAGCAGTTCTTC
TRBJ2-2 | NA | TRBV24-1 | NA | CATSDWGPGELFF | TGTGCCACCAGTGATTGGGGCCCCGGGGAGCTGTTTTTT
TRBJ1-3 | once | TRBV5-1 | TRBD1 | CASSRLTGVSGNTIYF | TGCGCCAGCAGCCGCTTAACAGGGGTCTCTGGAAACACCATATATTTT
TRBJ1-3 | NA | TRBV3-1/TRBV3-2 | NA | CASSQATGIASGNTIYF | TGTGCCAGCAGCCAAGCCACAGGCATCGCTTCTGGAAACACCATATATTTT
TRBJ2-2 | NA | TRBV5-1 | TRBD2 | CASSTLAGGLSGELFF | TGCGCCAGCAGCACCCTAGCGGGAGGATTAAGTGGGGAGCTGTTTTTT
TRBJ1-1 | NA | TRBV6-2/TRBV6-3 | NA | CASSSLADTEAFF | TGTGCCAGCAGCTCCCTAGCAGACACTGAAGCTTTCTTT
TRBJ2-7 | once | TRBV6-2/TRBV6-3 | TRBD2 | CASSGLAGGPPYEQYF | TGTGCCAGCAGTGGACTAGCGGGAGGGCCGCCCTACGAGCAGTACTTC
TRBJ1-3 | NA | TRBV7-9 | NA | CASIPRQVLLGGNTIYF | TGTGCCAGCATCCCTCGACAGGTCCTCTTGGGAGGAAACACCATATATTTT
TRBJ1-1 | NA | TRBV7-3 | NA | CASSLVGGGANTEAFF | TGTGCCAGCAGCTTAGTCGGGGGAGGAGCGAACACTGAAGCTTTCTTT
TRBJ1-5 | NA | TRBV19 | NA | CASSIGGDQPQHF | TGTGCCAGTAGCATCGGGGGAGATCAGCCCCAGCATTTT
TRBJ2-3 | NA | TRBV28 | TRBD2 | CASSGTSGVEDTQYF | TGTGCCAGCAGTGGGACTAGCGGGGTTGAAGATACGCAGTATTTT
TRBJ2-7 | few | TRBV7-2 | TRBD2 | CASSTLAGGPSTYEQYF | TGTGCCAGCAGCACCCTAGCGGGGGGACCGTCTACCTACGAGCAGTACTTC
TRBJ1-2 | NA | TRBV19 | NA | CASSIHRDYGYTF | TGTGCCAGTAGTATCCACAGAGACTATGGCTACACCTTC
TRBJ2-7 | NA | TRBV28 | TRBD1 | CASRTPRDSAEQYF | TGTGCCAGCAGGACACCTCGGGACAGTGCCGAGCAGTACTTC
TRBJ2-1 | NA | TRBV9 | TRBD2 | CASSVDVLGSGLAHEQFF | TGTGCCAGCAGCGTAGACGTTTTAGGGTCGGGACTAGCACATGAGCAGTTCTTC
TRBJ1-2 | NA | TRBV27 | NA | CASSIKWDSPNYGYTF | TGTGCCAGCAGTATAAAATGGGACTCCCCCAACTATGGCTACACCTTC
TRBJ1-2 | NA | TRBV28 | NA | CASSSTEYGYTF | TGTGCCAGCAGTTCGACGGAGTATGGCTACACCTTC
TRBJ2-1 | NA | TRBV28 | TRBD2 | CASSLIAGGQFEQFF | TGTGCCAGCAGTTTAATTGCGGGAGGGCAGTTTGAGCAGTTCTTC
TRBJ1-6 | once | TRBV6-4 | NA | CASSDSLNTPLHF | TGTGCCAGCAGTGACTCGTTAAATACACCCCTCCACTTT
TRBJ2-5 | NA | TRBV7-6 | NA | CASSLGEETQYF | TGTGCCAGCAGCTTAGGAGAAGAGACCCAGTACTTC
TRBJ1-1 | NA | TRBV6-5 | NA | CASSYSTGPFGAFF | TGTGCCAGCAGTTACTCGACAGGACCCTTTGGAGCTTTCTTT
TRBJ1-2 | NA | TRBV28 | TRBD1 | CASSSSQGTYGYTF | TGTGCCAGCAGTTCTTCACAGGGGACCTATGGCTACACCTTC
TRBJ1-2 | NA | TRBV5-8 | TRBD1 | CASSWDRAGYTF | TGTGCCAGCAGCTGGGACAGGGCCGGCTACACCTTC
TRBJ1-2 | few | TRBV6-1 | NA | CASSEFRGTRVGYGYTF | TGTGCCAGCAGTGAATTTAGGGGCACCCGGGTAGGGTATGGCTACACCTTC
TRBJ2-7 | NA | TRBV27 | NA | CASRNSYEQYF | TGTGCCAGCAGGAATAGCTACGAGCAGTACTTC
TRBJ1-6 | NA | TRBV28 | NA | CASSRSTRGGSPLHF | TGTGCCAGCAGTCGCTCGACCAGGGGTGGTTCACCCCTCCACTTT
TRBJ2-1 | NA | TRBV4-1 | NA | CASSQVAGYEQFF | TGCGCCAGTAGCCAAGTTGCGGGGTATGAGCAGTTCTTC
TRBJ1-3 | NA | TRBV21-1 | NA | CASNWGGSYSGNTIYF | TGTGCCAGCAACTGGGGGGGGTCCTACTCTGGAAACACCATATATTTT
TRBJ2-7 | once | TRBV7-8 | TRBD2 | CASSLGLAGFAQYF | TGTGCCAGCAGCTTAGGACTAGCGGGATTCGCGCAGTACTTC
TRBJ1-1 | NA | TRBV29-1 | NA | CSGGQGVSEAFF | TGCAGCGGAGGACAAGGGGTTAGTGAAGCTTTCTTT
TRBJ2-1 | NA | TRBV6-1 | TRBD2 | CASSEGLGYEQFF | TGTGCCAGCAGTGAGGGACTAGGGTATGAGCAGTTCTTC
TRBJ1-5 | NA | TRBV7-9 | NA | CASSLGIQDDSNQPQHF | TGTGCCAGCAGCTTAGGAATACAGGACGATAGCAATCAGCCCCAGCATTTT
TRBJ1-1 | NA | TRBV19 | TRBD1 | CARDIGQEGLLNTEAFF | TGTGCCCGTGACATTGGACAGGAGGGGCTTTTGAACACTGAAGCTTTCTTT
TRBJ2-2 | NA | TRBV11-2 | TRBD2 | CASSPPRIAGNTGELFF | TGTGCCAGCAGCCCGCCGAGAATAGCGGGGAACACCGGGGAGCTGTTTTTT
TRBJ2-5 | NA | TRBV5-1 | TRBD2 | CASRTGLAEETQYF | TGCGCCAGCAGGACTGGGCTAGCGGAAGAGACCCAGTACTTC
TRBJ2-1 | NA | TRBV11-2 | TRBD1 | CASGEGQGTAGDHEQFF | TGTGCCAGCGGAGAGGGACAGGGGACAGCGGGAGACCATGAGCAGTTCTTC
TRBJ2-5 | NA | TRBV5-1 | NA | CASSLDKPGQETQYF | TGCGCCAGCAGCTTGGATAAACCAGGTCAAGAGACCCAGTACTTC
TRBJ2-7 | NA | TRBV19 | NA | CASSIVNRPTYEQYF | TGTGCCAGTAGTATAGTAAACAGGCCGACCTACGAGCAGTACTTC
TRBJ2-5 | once | TRBV30 | TRBD2 | CAWSPGLAGGRETQYF | TGTGCCTGGAGTCCTGGACTAGCGGGAGGCAGGGAGACCCAGTACTTC
TRBJ1-2 | NA | TRBV27 | NA | CASSPGDSRRWYGYTF | TGTGCCAGCAGTCCCGGGGACTCACGGCGTTGGTATGGCTACACCTTC
TRBJ2-5 | NA | TRBV5-1 | NA | CASSLALLTGSGETQYF | TGCGCCAGCAGCTTGGCCCTTTTGACGGGGTCGGGGGAGACCCAGTACTTC
TRBJ2-3 | NA | TRBV5-1 | NA | CASSLVGRAASTDTQYF | TGCGCCAGCAGCTTGGTGGGCAGGGCGGCTAGCACAGATACGCAGTATTTT
TRBJ2-7 | NA | TRBV6-5 | NA | CASSSPYSSYEQYF | TGTGCCAGCAGTTCTCCGTACAGCTCCTACGAGCAGTACTTC